The rows below give T cell receptor beta chains drawn from one sample of a study of molecular identifiers for immune sequencing clone quantification. TCRdb called the PCR reads again in MiXCR, with one record for every CDR3 protein. The sample records about 89,000 distinct CDR3 sequences, 15% to 20% being singletons. What was sequenced was naive CD8+ T cells from blood, with Jurkat cell RNA spiked in. These receptors came from a human donor in good health. Some libraries in this study had Jurkat cell RNA spiked in. CDR3s include the opening cysteine and the closing phenylalanine or tryptophan. The D gene is left open where the match is weak. The size field is filled for only some rows; it gives once, few, many or a size class.

v_call	clone_size	j_call	d_call	cdr3_aa	cdr3_nt
TRBV6-2/TRBV6-3	many	TRBJ2-3	-	CASSYSAPGATQYF	TGTGCCAGCAGTTACTCGGCCCCAGGGGCGACGCAGTATTTT
TRBV19	many	TRBJ1-5	TRBD1	CASTPLGGGNQPQHF	TGTGCCAGTACCCCCCTAGGGGGCGGCAATCAGCCCCAGCATTTT
TRBV9	many	TRBJ2-5	TRBD2	CASSVDDLAGPLLKTQYF	TGTGCCAGCAGCGTAGATGACCTAGCGGGACCCCTGCTGAAGACCCAGTACTTC
TRBV6-2/TRBV6-3	many	TRBJ2-3	-	CASSYPDTQYF	TGTGCCAGCAGTTACCCCGATACGCAGTATTTT
TRBV4-1	many	TRBJ2-3	-	CASSQEDLADTQYF	TGCGCCAGCAGCCAAGAGGATCTCGCAGATACGCAGTATTTT
TRBV7-9	many	TRBJ1-1	-	CASSSSMGPTEAFF	TGTGCCAGCAGCTCAAGTATGGGGCCCACTGAAGCTTTCTTT
TRBV3-1	many	TRBJ2-1	TRBD2	CASSQHDSGGAYNEQFF	TGTGCCAGCAGCCAACATGATAGCGGGGGGGCCTACAATGAGCAGTTCTTC
TRBV30	few	TRBJ2-1	-	CAWSVYRGMEFF	TGTGCCTGGAGTGTATATCGGGGGATGGAGTTCTTC
TRBV7-9	many	TRBJ1-1	-	CASSLPMSTEAFF	TGTGCCAGCAGCTTACCAATGAGCACTGAAGCTTTCTTT
TRBV6-6	many	TRBJ2-1	TRBD2	CASSPWTSGISSYNEQFF	TGTGCCAGCAGTCCCTGGACTAGCGGGATCAGCTCCTACAATGAGCAGTTCTTC
TRBV7-9	many	TRBJ1-3	TRBD1	CASSSGDSGNTIYF	TGTGCCAGCAGCTCTGGGGACAGCGGAAACACCATATATTTT
TRBV6-5	many	TRBJ2-3	TRBD1	CASSQTGGEYDTQYF	TGTGCCAGCAGCCAGACAGGGGGTGAATACGATACGCAGTATTTT
TRBV20-1	many	TRBJ2-7	-	CSARDTGAYEQYF	TGCAGTGCTAGAGATACAGGAGCCTACGAGCAGTACTTC
TRBV2	many	TRBJ1-5	TRBD1	CASSPGTGVNQPQHF	TGTGCCAGCAGTCCCGGGACAGGGGTCAATCAGCCCCAGCATTTT
TRBV29-1	many	TRBJ2-7	-	CSVERDSSYEQYF	TGCAGCGTCGAGCGGGACAGCTCCTACGAGCAGTACTTC
TRBV6-2/TRBV6-3	many	TRBJ2-3	TRBD2	CASRTGLADTDTQYF	TGTGCCAGCAGGACCGGACTAGCGGACACAGATACGCAGTATTTT
TRBV20-1	many	TRBJ1-1	-	CSAPRNTEAFF	TGCAGTGCTCCGAGGAACACTGAAGCTTTCTTT
TRBV6-2/TRBV6-3	many	TRBJ2-3	-	CASTYGTQVADTQYF	TGTGCCAGCACCTACGGGACCCAGGTGGCAGATACGCAGTATTTT
TRBV6-5	many	TRBJ1-4	-	CASGTDFSTNEKLFF	TGTGCCAGCGGGACGGACTTCTCAACTAATGAAAAACTGTTTTTT
TRBV21-1	many	TRBJ1-1	-	CASSKAGDQGTEAFF	TGTGCCAGCAGCAAAGCGGGTGACCAGGGGACTGAAGCTTTCTTT
TRBV29-1	-	TRBJ2-3	-	CSVRFQGTDTQYF	TGCAGCGTCAGATTTCAAGGCACAGATACGCAGTATTTT
TRBV2	many	TRBJ2-7	-	CASSDPRGSRHEQYF	TGTGCCAGCAGTGACCCCCGGGGTAGCCGGCACGAGCAGTACTTC
TRBV20-1	many	TRBJ1-1	-	CSAPVGGKEAFF	TGCAGTGCCCCGGTGGGGGGGAAGGAAGCTTTCTTT
TRBV7-9	many	TRBJ2-3	TRBD2	CASSRIAGDTDTQYF	TGTGCCAGCAGCCGCATAGCGGGAGACACAGATACGCAGTATTTT
TRBV11-2	many	TRBJ2-3	-	CASSTGLPGSRHDTQYF	TGTGCCAGCAGCACCGGTTTACCGGGATCTCGGCACGATACGCAGTATTTT
TRBV6-5	many	TRBJ2-1	TRBD1	CASSPGQGVVYEQFF	TGTGCCAGCAGTCCGGGACAGGGGGTGGTCTATGAGCAGTTCTTC
TRBV4-1	-	TRBJ2-3	-	CASSQDSTADTQYF	TGCGCCAGCAGCCAAGATTCGACCGCAGATACGCAGTATTTT
TRBV11-2	many	TRBJ1-4	TRBD1	CASSSPGQGAYKLFF	TGTGCCAGCAGCTCCCCGGGACAGGGGGCTTATAAACTGTTTTTT
TRBV13	many	TRBJ2-3	-	CASSLGGVSTDTQYF	TGTGCCAGCAGCCTAGGGGGTGTTAGCACAGATACGCAGTATTTT
TRBV12-5	many	TRBJ1-5	-	CASGFTVSSPVGNQPQHF	TGTGCTAGTGGTTTTACCGTTTCCTCCCCGGTAGGCAATCAGCCCCAGCATTTT
TRBV11-1	many	TRBJ2-7	-	CASSLVGSYEQYF	TGTGCCAGCAGCTTAGTCGGCAGCTACGAGCAGTACTTC